This entry is about one T cell receptor (beta chain). In the authors' methods: Quantification of nucleated cells was approximated via reference gene primer amplification. Clones were sequenced by immunoSEQ multiplex PCR, and TCRdb holds only the in-frame ones, with some missing. Clone size and the V and J calls come from that table; the DNA yielded D and trimming. Among approximately 130,000 clones listed, about four fifths were seen once. This specimen belongs to a study of blood T cell repertoires in COVID-19. Study information: Sources were T cells, B-cell-depleted T cells, or PBMCs; the material itself was cDNA or gDNA.

Trimming cost V 7 bases and J 10 bases, with 14 bases left between them. Germline values: CDR1 MNHEY, CDR2 SVGAGI. CDR3 length: 12 residues. The sequenced material came from peripheral blood. This sequence joins TRBV6-5 and TRBJ1-5, with no clear D. The clonotype comes from a woman aged 55-70 years with active or convalescent COVID-19. Here the CDR3 reads CASTREMKPQHF. CDR3 bases: TGTGCCAGCACGCGGGAAATGAAACCCCAGCATTTT.